A selection of T cell receptor beta chains follows, all from one sample in a study of cytomegalovirus exposure and HLA in healthy donors. Repertoires were generated with immunoSEQ multiplex PCR, while TCRdb's copy carries only in-frame clones and drops some. Of 100,000 to 150,000 clones listed, roughly 80% are singletons. Sequenced sample: PBMCs. Source of these receptors: a man aged 30 to 45 in good health and CMV-seronegative. Each CDR3 is given with its conserved first and last residue. A D gene is named only where the DNA matches it firmly. Clone size appears in some rows only: once, few, many, or a class for an expanded clone.

CDR3 | DNA | size | D | J | V
CASSLAGQGVGDEAFF | TGCGCCAGCAGCTTGGCCGGACAGGGCGTTGGTGATGAAGCTTTCTTT | NA | TRBD1 | TRBJ1-1 | TRBV5-1
CASSSTILNTGELFF | TGTGCCAGCAGCTCAACTATACTGAACACCGGGGAGCTGTTTTTT | few | NA | TRBJ2-2 | TRBV7-3
CAWGGQGSQPQHF | TGTGCCTGGGGGGGACAGGGTAGTCAGCCCCAGCATTTT | NA | TRBD1 | TRBJ1-5 | TRBV30
CASSLGGGDRNSPLHF | TGCGCCAGCAGCTTGGGTGGAGGGGACAGGAATTCACCCCTCCACTTT | NA | TRBD1 | TRBJ1-6 | TRBV5-1
CASRATQGVQTNEKLFF | TGTGCCAGCAGAGCTACACAGGGGGTTCAAACTAATGAAAAACTGTTTTTT | NA | TRBD1 | TRBJ1-4 | TRBV2
CANGGRDDYTPRYEQYF | TGCGCTAACGGGGGTCGTGACGACTACACCCCCCGCTACGAGCAGTACTTC | NA | NA | TRBJ2-7 | TRBV5-1
CASSFGLALSLPSEQFF | TGTGCCAGCAGCTTTGGACTAGCTCTTTCCCTTCCCTCTGAGCAGTTCTTC | NA | TRBD2 | TRBJ2-1 | TRBV5-8
CATSRDTGTGYTF | TGTGCCACCAGCAGAGACACAGGGACTGGCTACACCTTC | NA | NA | TRBJ1-2 | TRBV15
CASSPSSGASTDTQYF | TGTGCCAGCAGTCCGTCTAGCGGGGCGAGCACAGATACGCAGTATTTT | NA | TRBD2 | TRBJ2-3 | TRBV27
CASSDSTSGGADTQYF | TGTGCCAGCAGTGACTCGACTAGCGGGGGGGCAGATACGCAGTATTTT | NA | TRBD2 | TRBJ2-3 | TRBV6-4
CASSSLGQGFYEQYF | TGTGCCAGCAGTTCTCTCGGACAGGGGTTTTACGAGCAGTACTTC | NA | TRBD1 | TRBJ2-7 | TRBV28
CASSQAGQPPETQYF | TGTGCCAGCAGCCAAGCGGGACAACCTCCAGAGACCCAGTACTTC | NA | NA | TRBJ2-5 | TRBV4-2
CSVEGHGQPQHF | TGCAGCGTTGAGGGCCATGGACAGCCCCAGCATTTT | NA | NA | TRBJ1-5 | TRBV29-1
CASSLGATREAFF | TGCGCCAGCAGCTTGGGAGCTACCCGTGAAGCTTTCTTT | NA | NA | TRBJ1-1 | TRBV5-1